This entry is about one TCR beta chain. Antigen: not known. The data stem from a study of graft-versus-host responses after intestinal transplantation. Across the whole study: Recipients got multivisceral, liver-intestinal, or isolated intestinal transplants.

Sequenced by immunoSEQ multiplex PCR; TCRdb stores in-frame clones only, minus some. This repertoire shows 55,000 to 80,000 clones, approximately 91% found once; its top ten account for roughly 1.5%. Study-wide findings and caveats: Within the allografts of patients who had graft-donor T cell macrochimerism, graft-versus-host to host-versus-graft clonal ratios were high.

The CDR3 length is 16 residues. The specimen was unstimulated CD8+ T cells sorted from spleen or lymph node cells, collected before transplant. V is TRBV21-1 and J is TRBJ2-5; the D call in the table, TRBD2, was not verified against the DNA. TRBV21-1 represents a pseudogene. The clonotype was recovered from a human donor who was the organ donor for an intestinal transplant. In DNA form, the CDR3 reads TGTGCCAGCAGCAAAGGGGAGGGTGGGGGGCAAGAGACCCAGTACTTC. Its translation: CASSKGEGGGQETQYF.